This entry lists 24 T cell receptor beta chains sequenced from one sample in a study of tumour-infiltrating T cells in Burkitt lymphoma. Profiled with immunoSEQ multiplex PCR; TCRdb holds only in-frame clones, not every one. Counted here are some 2,300 clones, about 14% occurring once; the ten biggest clones make up roughly 13%. The source material was tumor tissue. Receptors originate from a human donor with Burkitt lymphoma.

The genes are TRBV7-6 and TRBJ2-3, with 13 bases aligning to TRBD2. The CDR3 is 16 amino acids. V lost 2 bases to trimming and J lost 2 bases; unmatched junction nucleotides: 1. CDR1 and CDR2 from the germline V gene are SGHVS and FNYEAQ. The CDR3 DNA follows: TGTGCCAGCAGCTTAACTAGCGGGGGGGCCACAGATACGCAGTATTTT. Its protein product is CASSLTSGGATDTQYF.

This clone has only a few counts. The chain couples TRBV18 to TRBJ2-3, with D possibly being TRBD1 (6 bases). Trimming left V 2 bases short and J 3 bases short, with 12 bases between. The CDR3 loop spans 15 amino acids. The germline gives CDR1 KGHSH, CDR2 LQKENI. CDR3 bases: TGTGCCAGCTCACCAGTACCGGGGACAACAGATACGCAGTATTTT. This translates into CASSPVPGTTDTQYF.

This clone occurred a few times. The rearrangement joins TRBV9 to TRBJ1-2; D is possibly TRBD1 (6 bases). CDR3 length: 14 residues. Trimming shortened V by 3 bases and J by 2 bases, and 11 bases separated the two germline ends. Germline V gene lookup returns CDR1 SGDLS and CDR2 YYNGEE. CDR3 in amino acids: CASSGAQGNYGYTF. The CDR3 coding sequence is TGTGCCAGCAGCGGTGCTCAGGGGAACTATGGCTACACCTTC.

This clone was picked up a small number of times. The CDR3 is CASSFTGSGNTIYF. CDR3 in DNA: TGTGCCAGCAGTTTTACTGGCTCTGGAAACACCATATATTTT. This sequence joins TRBV28 and TRBJ1-3; D unclear. The CDR3 consists of 14 residues. Per the germline V gene, CDR1 is MDHEN and CDR2 is SYDVKM. The V and J ends lost 3 bases and 0 bases respectively, with 6 bases between them.

This clone was seen only a few times. J is TRBJ2-7 and V is TRBV5-4; 8 bases are shared with TRBD2. Germline-derived CDR1 and CDR2 are SGHNT and YYREEE (reference sequence). Losses at the gene ends were 2 bases for V and 2 bases for J; bases not matched to a gene: 15. The CDR3 is made up of 18 amino acids. The CDR3 protein is CASSFQLAVLTRTYEQYF. CDR3 DNA: TGTGCCAGCAGCTTTCAACTAGCGGTGCTAACTAGGACCTACGAGCAGTACTTC.

The V and J genes are TRBV27 and TRBJ2-7; 9 positions agree with TRBD2. This CDR3 is built from 16 residues. The germline V gene encodes CDR1 MNHEY and CDR2 SMNVEV (reference sequence). V trimming: 5 bases; J trimming: 5 bases; junction bases outside the gene matches: 13. The CDR3 DNA sequence: TGTGCCAGCAGTGCCAACCCTAGCGGGGTCGCGAACGAGCAGTACTTC. Residues: CASSANPSGVANEQYF.

A note on this clone: A read error may produce the germline difference seen at one junction end. The chain joins TRBV5-1 to TRBJ2-1, with 10 bases fitting TRBD1. The CDR3 runs 16 residues. The V gene's germline CDR1 is SGHRS and CDR2 YFSETQ. The CDR3 sequence is CVSSGNGTGVLNEQFF. CDR3 nucleotide sequence: TGCGTCAGCAGCGGGAACGGGACAGGGGTACTCAATGAGCAGTTCTTC.

In this sample, this clone turned up once. This chain links TRBV28 with TRBJ1-1, with D unclear. The germline V gene has CDR1 MDHEN and CDR2 SYDVKM. V dropped 8 bases and J dropped 4 bases, with 17 bases sitting between them. CDR3 size: 14 residues. The CDR3 DNA sequence: TGTGCCAGCGGCTTCAACACGTTTAGCACTGAAGCTTTCTTT. Translated: CASGFNTFSTEAFF.

This chain joins TRBV11-2 and TRBJ1-1; D is ambiguous. The length of the CDR3 is 15 residues. Germline V gene data show CDR1 as SGHAT and CDR2 as FQNNGV. The germline V and J ends were trimmed by 5 bases and 4 bases, with 17 bases remaining between them. The CDR3 loop is CASSPGRVWATEAFF. In nucleotides, the CDR3 is TGTGCCAGCAGCCCCGGGAGGGTTTGGGCCACTGAAGCTTTCTTT.

J is TRBJ2-5 and V is TRBV18; D may be TRBD2 (6 bases). The CDR3 sequence is 14 residues long. CDR1 is KGHSH, CDR2 LQKENI, per germline. V was cut by 2 bases and J by 5 bases, with 12 bases left in between. CDR3 sequence reads: CASSPDRGSETQYF. The CDR3 nucleotides are TGTGCCAGCTCACCAGACCGGGGGTCGGAGACCCAGTACTTC.

This clone has just a few counts. This chain uses TRBV6-5 with TRBJ1-2; D might be TRBD1 (5 bases). The CDR3 spans 12 residues. Germline V gene sequence: CDR1 MNHEY, CDR2 SVGAGI. Deletions cut 7 bases from V and 2 bases from J, with 8 bases between. For the CDR3, the DNA is TGTGCCAGCAAACGGGGCAACTATGGCTACACCTTC. Translation: CASKRGNYGYTF.

This clone occurred a few times. The chain is built from TRBV29-1 and TRBJ2-3; the D is unclear. V was shortened by 0 bases and J by 6 bases, with 10 bases between the two germline ends. CDR1 and CDR2 from the germline V gene are SQVTM and ANQGSEA. This CDR3 is built from 13 residues. This CDR3 is CSVEEDLADTQYF. The CDR3 DNA reads as TGCAGCGTTGAAGAGGACCTCGCGGATACGCAGTATTTT.

This CDR3 reads CASSLLGGPNTGELFF. In DNA form, the CDR3 reads TGCGCCAGCAGCCTGCTGGGCGGACCGAACACCGGGGAGCTGTTTTTT. The rearrangement joins TRBV5-1 to TRBJ2-2; D is unresolved. Germline assignment: CDR1 SGHRS and CDR2 YFSETQ. The CDR3 sequence is 16 residues long. V was shortened by 4 bases and J by 0 bases, with 13 bases between the two germline ends.

This clone was observed a few times. The chain couples TRBV6-6 to TRBJ2-2, with 8 nucleotides matching TRBD2. The CDR3 runs 16 residues. CDR1 is MNHNY, CDR2 SVGAGI, per germline (reference sequence). Unmatched junction bases numbered 7, after V lost 2 bases and J lost 5 bases. As DNA, the CDR3 is TGTGCCAGCAGTTACACCGGGGGGGCCTCGACCGGGGAGCTGTTTTTT. It translates to CASSYTGGASTGELFF.

The V and J genes are TRBV9 and TRBJ2-3; D call uncertain. Germline assignment: CDR1 SGDLS and CDR2 YYNGEE. This CDR3 region has 12 residues. The V gene lost 4 bases and the J gene lost 6 bases, with 9 bases spanning the gap. The CDR3 region has the DNA TGTGCCAGCAGCTCCCCCGGCGATACGCAGTATTTT. It codes for CASSSPGDTQYF.

V is TRBV11-3 and J is TRBJ2-1; 8 bases align to TRBD1. Germline-derived CDR1 and CDR2 are SGHNT and YENEEA. Unmatched junction bases numbered 7, after V lost 4 bases and J lost 2 bases. CDR3 length: 16 amino acids. The CDR3 here is CASSSDRGPTYNEQFF. In DNA, the CDR3 is TGTGCCAGCAGCTCCGACAGGGGCCCGACCTACAATGAGCAGTTCTTC.

The table lists this clone with a few counts. This chain links TRBV9 with TRBJ2-1; 14 bases line up with TRBD2. The CDR3 is 19 amino acids. Trimming took 0 bases from V and 0 from J; bases not matched to a gene: 5. Germline CDR1 is SGDLS and CDR2 is YYNGEE. CDR3 in DNA: TGTGCCAGCAGCGTAGGACTAGCGGGGGGGCCTCGCTCCTACAATGAGCAGTTCTTC. Translating it yields CASSVGLAGGPRSYNEQFF.

This clone occurred a few times. The V and J genes are TRBV4-1 and TRBJ1-4, with D hard to call. This CDR3 contains 15 residues. From germline, CDR1 is MGHRA and CDR2 YSYEKL. Deletions cut 4 bases from V and 4 bases from J, with 13 bases between. As DNA, the CDR3 is TGCGCCAGCAGCCCGGTCGGGAATTATAATGAAAAACTGTTTTTT. This sequence encodes CASSPVGNYNEKLFF.

The sample holds a few counts of this clone. The rearrangement joins TRBV27 to TRBJ2-7; no clear D gene. V lost 0 bases, J lost 0 bases, and 6 bases lay in between. From germline, CDR1 is MNHEY and CDR2 SMNVEV (reference sequence). The CDR3 length is 14 residues. CDR3 sequence (DNA): TGTGCCAGCAGTTTATCAGCAGGCTCCTACGAGCAGTACTTC. It yields the protein CASSLSAGSYEQYF.

The J gene is TRBJ1-2, the V gene TRBV25-1, with D uncertain. Germline CDR1 is MGHDK and CDR2 is SYGVNS. The CDR3 is 12 residues long. V was clipped by 4 bases and J by 5 bases, with 8 bases between them. DNA of the CDR3: TGTGCCAGCAGTGCCGGCCTGTATGGCTACACCTTC. Its translation is CASSAGLYGYTF.

The chain joins TRBV6-1 to TRBJ1-1; no clear D gene. V lost 8 bases to trimming and J lost 4 bases, with 8 bases between them. The CDR3 runs to 11 residues. Germline-derived CDR1 and CDR2 are MNHNS and SASEGT. The CDR3 is CASEMATEAFF. The CDR3 bases are TGTGCCAGCGAAATGGCCACTGAAGCTTTCTTT.

For this clone: At one of its ends the junction is not consistent with the germline gene, which may arise from a read error. The chain recombines TRBV27 with TRBJ1-2; D is unresolved. The CDR3 runs 14 residues. Germline CDR1 is MNHEY and CDR2 is SMNVEV (reference sequence). This CDR3 reads CASSLVSSGYSYTF. The CDR3 DNA follows: TGTGCCAGCAGTTTGGTCAGCTCTGGCTATAGCTACACCTTC.

Notes on this clone: Only one base separates this from a far larger clonotype, so it likely reflects a read error. The sample contains more than one DNA sequence encoding this CDR3. The V gene is TRBV4-1, the J gene TRBJ2-7; no clear D gene. From germline, CDR1 is MGHRA and CDR2 YSYEKL. The CDR3 is 13 amino acids. The CDR3 DNA follows: TGCGCCAGTAGCCAAGTTCGGTTCGGCGAGCAGTACTTC. This translates into CASSQVRFGEQYF.

The chain is built from TRBV27 and TRBJ1-5; TRBD1 might be the D (6 bases). The CDR3 sequence is 17 residues long. CDR1 MNHEY and CDR2 SMNVEV come from the germline V gene (reference sequence). V lost 3 bases and J 6 bases, leaving 21 bases between the germline ends. The CDR3 DNA is TGTGCCAGCAGTTTCGCAGGGGTAGGGGGATTGTCTCAGCCCCAGCATTTT. Translating it yields CASSFAGVGGLSQPQHF.